The table lists the clone carrying this T cell receptor (beta chain) with many counts. These data come from a study of low-dose radiotherapy and immunotherapy resistance in tumors. Primers targeting TRAV and TRBV primed first-strand cDNA, covering alpha and beta chains. TCRs were put through roughly 20 PCR cycles of amplification with Phusion. A constant-region primer and the V-primer adapter served as the primer pair. By in vitro transcription, the isolated mRNA was amplified. TCRdb fed the reads into MiXCR, producing one record per CDR3 protein. The sample contains around 58,000 distinct CDR3 sequences, about 23% of which appear only once. The time point was: after trial treatment. Specified treatment: LDRT plus nivolumab, ipilimumab, low-dose cyclophosphamide and aspirin (RACIN trial). Donors received a regimen that comprised nivolumab, ipilimumab, aspirin, low-dose cyclophosphamide and low-dose radiotherapy.

The J segment lost 3 bases and the V segment lost 0 bases, leaving 9 bases of the junction unmatched. Germline CDR1 MNHEY, CDR2 SVGEGT. CDR3 length: 18 amino acids. The chain couples TRBV6-2 or TRBV6-3 to TRBJ2-1; TRBD1 matches 9 bases. The origin of this receptor is a male donor with prostate cancer. Source: PBMCs, taken after low-dose radiotherapy plus immunotherapy. The CDR3 DNA reads as TGTGCCAGCAGTTACTCGAAGATGGGACAGGGCTTCTACAATGAGCAGTTCTTC. As protein: CASSYSKMGQGFYNEQFF.